This T cell receptor (beta chain) was recorded in a study of OX40 agonist ivuxolimab in advanced cancers. General study findings and limits: Low levels of normalized T-cell clonal expansion also appeared in some nonresponders. Among T cells, CD8+ cells averaged more expanded clones than CD4+ cells.

Assay used: immunoSEQ multiplex PCR; TCRdb lists only in-frame clones, some missing. The sample holds about 98,000 clones; roughly 93% are singletons and the top ten take 0.26%. V was clipped by 4 bases and J by 1 base; unmatched bases: 4. This CDR3 region has 14 residues. Germline values: CDR1 SGHRS, CDR2 YFSETQ. Comment on this clone: Its cognate antigen is unknown.

This TCR was sampled from an adult with an advanced solid tumor such as melanoma, head and neck, liver or kidney cancer. The chain uses TRBV5-1 and TRBJ2-7; 8 positions match TRBD1. The source material was CD4+ or CD8+ T cells sorted from blood, sampled in a trial of the OX40 agonist ivuxolimab. The CDR3 spells CASSSRQGSYEQYF. CDR3 DNA sequence: TGCGCCAGCAGCAGCCGACAGGGGTCCTACGAGCAGTACTTC.